This TCR beta chain appears in the sequencing data of a study of control samples from healthy donors and cancer patients. Trimming removed 6 bases from V and 3 bases from J; junction bases left unmatched: 6. This CDR3 contains 15 residues. The germline V gene encodes CDR1 SNHLY and CDR2 FYNNEI. Profiling relied on immunoSEQ multiplex PCR, and the TCRdb table lists in-frame clones only, not all of them. The top ten clones hold over 4% of a sample with under 200,000 clones, 93% of them seen once. Material: blood. This receptor was identified in a woman aged 55 to 70 in good health. The genes are TRBV2 and TRBJ2-7, with TRBD2 matching 12 bases. Here the CDR3 reads CASRRLAGDNYEQYF. The CDR3 nucleotides are TGTGCCAGCAGGCGACTAGCGGGGGACAACTACGAGCAGTACTTC.